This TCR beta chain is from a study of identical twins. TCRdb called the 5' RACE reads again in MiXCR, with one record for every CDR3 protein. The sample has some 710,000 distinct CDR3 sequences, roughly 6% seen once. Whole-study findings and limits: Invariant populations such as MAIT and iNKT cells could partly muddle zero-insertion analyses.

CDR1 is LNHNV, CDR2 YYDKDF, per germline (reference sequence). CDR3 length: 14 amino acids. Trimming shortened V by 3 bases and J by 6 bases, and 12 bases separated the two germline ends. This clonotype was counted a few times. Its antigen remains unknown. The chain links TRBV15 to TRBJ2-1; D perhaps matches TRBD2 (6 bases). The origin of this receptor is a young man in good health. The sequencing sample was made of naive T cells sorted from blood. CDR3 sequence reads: CATSSSGAGNEQFF. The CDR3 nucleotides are TGTGCCACCAGCAGTTCGGGAGCAGGCAATGAGCAGTTCTTC.